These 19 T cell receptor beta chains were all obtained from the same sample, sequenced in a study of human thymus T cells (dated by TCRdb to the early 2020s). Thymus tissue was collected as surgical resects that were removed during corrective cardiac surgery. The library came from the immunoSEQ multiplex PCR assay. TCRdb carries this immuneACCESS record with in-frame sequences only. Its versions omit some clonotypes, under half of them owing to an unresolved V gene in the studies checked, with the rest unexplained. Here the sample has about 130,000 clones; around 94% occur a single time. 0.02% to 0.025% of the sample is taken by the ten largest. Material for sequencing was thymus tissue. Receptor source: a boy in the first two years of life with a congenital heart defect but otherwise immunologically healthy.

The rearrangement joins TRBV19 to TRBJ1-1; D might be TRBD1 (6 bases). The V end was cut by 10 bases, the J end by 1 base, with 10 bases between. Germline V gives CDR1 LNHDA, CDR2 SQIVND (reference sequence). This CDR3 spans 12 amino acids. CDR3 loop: CATSDRNTEAFF. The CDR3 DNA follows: TGTGCCACTTCGGACAGGAACACTGAAGCTTTCTTT.

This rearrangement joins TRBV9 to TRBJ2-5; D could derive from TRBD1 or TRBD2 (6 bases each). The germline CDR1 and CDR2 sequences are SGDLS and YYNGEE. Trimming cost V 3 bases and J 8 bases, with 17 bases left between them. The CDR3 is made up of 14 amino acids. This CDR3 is CASSEDRRGGTQYF. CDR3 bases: TGTGCCAGCAGCGAAGACAGGCGGGGTGGTACCCAGTACTTC.

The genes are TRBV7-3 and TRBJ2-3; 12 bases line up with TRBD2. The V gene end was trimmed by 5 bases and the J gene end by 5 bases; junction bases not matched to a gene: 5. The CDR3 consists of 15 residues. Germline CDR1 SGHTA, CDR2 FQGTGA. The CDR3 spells CASSVTSGGLDTQYF. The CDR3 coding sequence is TGTGCCAGCAGCGTGACTAGCGGGGGTTTAGATACGCAGTATTTT.

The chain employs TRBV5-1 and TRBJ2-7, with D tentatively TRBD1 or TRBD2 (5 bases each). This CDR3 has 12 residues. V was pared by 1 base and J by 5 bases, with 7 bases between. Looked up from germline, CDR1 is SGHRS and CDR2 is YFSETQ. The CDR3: CASSLRDHEQYF. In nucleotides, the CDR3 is TGCGCCAGCAGCTTGCGGGACCACGAGCAGTACTTC.

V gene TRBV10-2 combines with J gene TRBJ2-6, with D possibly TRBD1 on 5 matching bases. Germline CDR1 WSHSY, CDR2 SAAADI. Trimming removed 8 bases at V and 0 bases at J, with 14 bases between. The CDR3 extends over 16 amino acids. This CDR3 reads CASARADSSGANVLTF. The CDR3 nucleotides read TGCGCCAGCGCTCGGGCTGACAGCTCTGGGGCCAACGTCCTGACTTTC.

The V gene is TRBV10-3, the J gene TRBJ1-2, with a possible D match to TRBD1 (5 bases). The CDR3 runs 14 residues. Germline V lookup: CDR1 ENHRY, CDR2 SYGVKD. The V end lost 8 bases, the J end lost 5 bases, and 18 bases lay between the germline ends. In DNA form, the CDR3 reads TGTGCCATCCAACGGTCGACGGGACGATATGGCTACACCTTC. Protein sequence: CAIQRSTGRYGYTF.

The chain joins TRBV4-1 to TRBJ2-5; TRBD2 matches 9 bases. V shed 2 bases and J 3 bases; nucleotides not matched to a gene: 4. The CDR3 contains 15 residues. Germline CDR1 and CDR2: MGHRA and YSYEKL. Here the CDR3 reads CASSQRLAAEETQYF. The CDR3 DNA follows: TGCGCCAGCAGCCAAAGACTAGCGGCCGAAGAGACCCAGTACTTC.

This CDR3 is CATSRTYSEAFF. The CDR3 DNA is TGTGCCACCAGCAGAACATATTCCGAAGCTTTCTTT. The V and J genes are TRBV15 and TRBJ1-1; D is unclear. In germline, CDR1 is LNHNV, CDR2 YYDKDF (reference sequence). The CDR3 runs to 12 residues. V lost 2 bases to trimming and J lost 8 bases, with 9 bases between them.

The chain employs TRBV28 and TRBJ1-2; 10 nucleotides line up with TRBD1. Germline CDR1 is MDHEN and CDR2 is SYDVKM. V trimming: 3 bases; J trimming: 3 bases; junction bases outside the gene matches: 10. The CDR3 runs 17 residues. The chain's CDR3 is CASSLGPRDRGHYGYTF. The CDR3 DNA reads TGTGCCAGCAGTTTGGGCCCCCGGGACAGGGGACACTATGGCTACACCTTC.

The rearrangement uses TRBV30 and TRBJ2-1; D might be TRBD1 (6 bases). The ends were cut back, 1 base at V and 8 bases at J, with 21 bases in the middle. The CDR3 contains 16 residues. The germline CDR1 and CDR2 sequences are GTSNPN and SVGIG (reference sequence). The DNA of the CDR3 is TGTGCCTGGAGTGCCACCGTAGGGGGTTGGGTCGATGAGCAGTTCTTC. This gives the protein CAWSATVGGWVDEQFF.

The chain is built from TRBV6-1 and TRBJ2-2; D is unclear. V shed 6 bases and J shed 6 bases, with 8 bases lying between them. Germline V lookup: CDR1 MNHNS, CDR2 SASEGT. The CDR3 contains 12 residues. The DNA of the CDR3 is TGTGCCAGCAGACCGGGCGCCGGGGAGCTGTTTTTT. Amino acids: CASRPGAGELFF.

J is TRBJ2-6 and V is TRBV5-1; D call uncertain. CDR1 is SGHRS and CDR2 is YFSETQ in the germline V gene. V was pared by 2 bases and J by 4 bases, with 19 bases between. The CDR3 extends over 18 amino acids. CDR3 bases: TGCGCCAGCAGCTTTTCCTATTCGGGTTGGGTAGGGGCCAACGTCCTGACTTTC. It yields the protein CASSFSYSGWVGANVLTF.

DNA for the CDR3: TGTGCCTGGAGTGATTACAGGGATAGCAATCAGCCCCAGCATTTT. Translation: CAWSDYRDSNQPQHF. The chain employs TRBV30 and TRBJ1-5; weak D call: TRBD1 (6 bases). There are 15 residues in the CDR3. CDR1 is GTSNPN, CDR2 SVGIG, per germline (reference sequence). Trimming took 1 base from V and 0 from J, leaving 10 bases between them.

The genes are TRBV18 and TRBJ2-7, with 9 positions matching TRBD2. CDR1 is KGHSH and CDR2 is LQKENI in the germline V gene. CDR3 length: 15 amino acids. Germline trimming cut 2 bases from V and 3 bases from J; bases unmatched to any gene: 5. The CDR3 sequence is CASSPNGLAFYEQYF. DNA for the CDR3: TGTGCCAGCTCACCAAATGGACTAGCGTTCTACGAGCAGTACTTC.

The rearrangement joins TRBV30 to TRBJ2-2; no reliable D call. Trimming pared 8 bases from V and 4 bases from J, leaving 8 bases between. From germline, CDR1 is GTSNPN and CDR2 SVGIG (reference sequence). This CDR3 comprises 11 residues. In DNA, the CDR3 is TGTGCCGGAAGTGGCACCGGGGAGCTGTTTTTT. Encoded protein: CAGSGTGELFF.

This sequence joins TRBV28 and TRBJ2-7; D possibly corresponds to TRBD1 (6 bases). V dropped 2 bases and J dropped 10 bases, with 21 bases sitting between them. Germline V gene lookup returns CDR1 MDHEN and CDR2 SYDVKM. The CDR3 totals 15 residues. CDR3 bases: TGTGCCAGCAGTTTAAACAGGGTGGGCCTTAGCTTACAGTACTTC. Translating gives CASSLNRVGLSLQYF.

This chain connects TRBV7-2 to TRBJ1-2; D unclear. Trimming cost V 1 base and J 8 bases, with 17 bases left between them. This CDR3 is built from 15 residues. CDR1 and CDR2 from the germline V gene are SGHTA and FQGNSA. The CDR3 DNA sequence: TGTGCCAGCAGCTTAGAAGGGATCGGGGTGCAAGGCTACACCTTC. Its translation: CASSLEGIGVQGYTF.

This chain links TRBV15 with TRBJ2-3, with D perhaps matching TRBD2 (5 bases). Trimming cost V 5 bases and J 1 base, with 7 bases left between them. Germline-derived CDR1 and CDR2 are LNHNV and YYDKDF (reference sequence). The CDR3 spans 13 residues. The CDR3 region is CATSPRGTDTQYF. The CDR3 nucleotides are TGTGCCACCAGCCCGCGGGGCACAGATACGCAGTATTTT.

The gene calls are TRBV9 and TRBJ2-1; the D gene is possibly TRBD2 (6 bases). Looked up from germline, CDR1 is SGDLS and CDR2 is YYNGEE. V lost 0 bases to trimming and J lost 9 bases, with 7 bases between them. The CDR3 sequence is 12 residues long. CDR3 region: CASSVVGGEQFF. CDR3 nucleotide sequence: TGTGCCAGCAGCGTAGTGGGGGGTGAGCAGTTCTTC.